The rows below give T cell receptor beta chains drawn from one sample of a study of T cell responses to AZD1222 COVID-19 vaccine. This table comes from immunoSEQ multiplex PCR, and its TCRdb copy is limited to in-frame clones, with some not included. The top ten clones hold about 2.6% of a sample with 150,000 to 200,000 clones, over 75% of them seen once. This material consisted of peripheral blood, taken on day 0 of AZD1222 vaccination. The receptors originated from an adult in good health. The CDR3 runs from the conserved cysteine through the conserved F or W. A D gene is named only where the DNA matches it firmly. Expanded clones are given a class, and other clones once, few, many or no size at all.

d_gene,abundance,len,j_gene,v_gene,CDR3nt,CDR3aa
TRBD1,-,16,TRBJ2-1,TRBV5-1,TGCGCCAGCAGCTTTGGGGGGACAGGGAATCACAATGAGCAGTTCTTC,CASSFGGTGNHNEQFF
TRBD1,once,15,TRBJ2-3,TRBV7-2,TGTGCCAGCAGCCCCGGGACAGGACTCTCAGATACGCAGTATTTT,CASSPGTGLSDTQYF
TRBD1,-,14,TRBJ1-6,TRBV13,TGTGCCAGCAGCTCACGGACAGGAGGTTCACCCCTCCACTTT,CASSSRTGGSPLHF
-,-,13,TRBJ1-5,TRBV7-8,TGTGCCAGCAGGGTGGGGTCCGGTCAGCCCCAGCATTTT,CASRVGSGQPQHF
-,-,13,TRBJ2-7,TRBV7-2,TGTGCCAGCAGCCTGACAGACTCCTACGAGCAGTACTTC,CASSLTDSYEQYF
-,-,14,TRBJ1-3,TRBV30,TGTGCCTGGAGTGTACAAGCGACTGGAAACACCATATATTTT,CAWSVQATGNTIYF
TRBD1,-,16,TRBJ1-5,TRBV7-2,TGTGCCAGCAGCCCAAGGGACAGGGGGCGCTTCCAGCCCCAGCATTTT,CASSPRDRGRFQPQHF
-,once,14,TRBJ1-4,TRBV10-2,TGCGCCACGGGGTGGGAGACAGTCGAAGAAAAACTGTTTTTT,CATGWETVEEKLFF
TRBD1,-,16,TRBJ1-2,TRBV28,TGTGCCAGCAGTTTATCGGGGACAGGGCTTAACTATGGCTACACCTTC,CASSLSGTGLNYGYTF
TRBD1,-,13,TRBJ1-2,TRBV5-1,TGCGCCAGCAGCTTGGGGGACAGTGGAGGCTACACCTTC,CASSLGDSGGYTF
-,-,17,TRBJ1-2,TRBV5-1,TGCGCCAGCAGCTTGGACAGGGTTTCAACCTCTAACTATGGCTACACCTTC,CASSLDRVSTSNYGYTF
-,-,13,TRBJ1-2,TRBV29-1,TGCAGCGTCCGGACCCTCCGGGGGGGTGGCTACACCTTC,CSVRTLRGGGYTF
TRBD2,once,17,TRBJ2-7,TRBV7-9,TGTGCCAGCAGCTTAGCCCAGCGGGGGGGTTATTCCTACGAGCAGTACTTC,CASSLAQRGGYSYEQYF
-,few,13,TRBJ2-2,TRBV11-2,TGTGCCAGCAGCCCCGGGAACACCGGGGAGCTGTTTTTT,CASSPGNTGELFF
-,-,17,TRBJ2-7,TRBV4-2,TGTGCCAGCAGCCAAAACACGGGGGGCCCGGGGTCCTACGAGCAGTACTTC,CASSQNTGGPGSYEQYF
-,-,14,TRBJ1-2,TRBV6-2/TRBV6-3,TGTGCCAGCAGTCTCGTGGTCCTCCTCTATGGCTACACCTTC,CASSLVVLLYGYTF